This TCR beta chain was sequenced in a study of shared T cell receptors in the human thymus. The repertoire was sequenced with immunoSEQ multiplex PCR; TCRdb's copy has only in-frame clones and lacks some. The sample contains 720,000 or so clones, around 85% of which appear only once. The CDR3 runs 16 residues. The germline CDR1 and CDR2 sequences are GTSNPN and SVGIG (reference sequence). The germline V and J ends were trimmed by 1 base and 0 bases, with 10 bases remaining between them. The same data also contributed to another study, on human thymus T cells. This second study notes: Donor material was obtained from healthy Finnish infants undergoing corrective surgery for congenital heart defects. Corrective heart surgery yielded resections, and these provided the thymus tissue. V and J genes seemed to be used with bias in thymic and blood repertoires. Related studies noted strongly shared thymic repertoires across unrelated people.

This TCR derives from a girl under two years old with a congenital heart defect. This chain connects TRBV30 to TRBJ2-6, with a tentative D call TRBD2 (6 bases). The specimen was thymocytes. The CDR3 loop is CAWSAQGGSGANVLTF. CDR3 sequence (DNA): TGTGCCTGGAGTGCCCAGGGAGGCTCTGGGGCCAACGTCCTGACTTTC.